Only a few counts were recorded for the clone carrying this T cell receptor beta chain. Its antigen remains unidentified. According to the study, genomic DNA was the template for TCR beta VDJ and CDR3 profiling. Using its own MiXCR run on the reads, TCRdb lists one record per CDR3 protein. This table has 150,000 to 200,000 distinct CDR3 sequences, around 47% appearing once. Patients chosen for sequencing had shown CD8+CD57+ cell expansion by flow cytometry. Each patient carried a diagnosis of severe acquired aplastic anemia. This record comes from a study of CD8+CD57+ T cells in acquired aplastic anemia. Study as a whole: An average of 3.2 ug of DNA was obtained from sorted CD4+ and CD8+ cells. Overall study results and limits: Simpson's diversity of CD8+ cells was not significantly different in patients compared with controls. Between patients and controls, about 30 CD8+ CDR3 sequences were found in common.

Germline CDR1 is MNHEY and CDR2 is SMNVEV (reference sequence). The CDR3 loop spans 13 amino acids. V was cut by 0 bases and J by 8 bases, with 10 bases left in between. The chain recombines TRBV27 with TRBJ1-2; D is ambiguous. This clonotype was obtained from a human donor with aplastic anemia. Sequenced sample: sorted CD4+, CD8+, or CD8+CD57+ T cells (not recorded which) from PBMCs. The CDR3 bases are TGTGCCAGCAGTTTATCCGCCCTTGGGGGCTACACCTTC. Its protein is CASSLSALGGYTF.